Given below is one T cell receptor beta chain in context. This record belongs to a study of blood T cell repertoires in COVID-19. Study summary: COVID-19 samples collected from the United States, Italy and Spain covered acute and convalescent phases. PBMCs, B-cell-depleted T cells, or T cells were the source of the cDNA or gDNA that made up the material.

The CDR3 length is 16 residues. From germline, CDR1 is KGHSH and CDR2 LQKENI. Trimming pared 0 bases from V and 0 bases from J, leaving 11 bases between. Methods used by the authors: Reference gene primer amplification gave estimated nucleated cell counts. Some clones are missing from TCRdb's copy, which holds only in-frame ones; the method was immunoSEQ multiplex PCR. From that table come the V and J calls and clone size; the DNA was used to work out D and trimming. Here the sample spans fewer than 250,000 clones, about 91% being singletons. This TCR derives from a woman between 40 and 50 years old with acute or convalescent COVID-19. The rearrangement uses TRBV18 and TRBJ1-2, with TRBD1 as a possible D gene (6 bases). The sample consisted of peripheral blood. CDR3 sequence: CASSPPGARANYGYTF. CDR3 DNA: TGTGCCAGCTCACCACCGGGGGCTAGGGCTAACTATGGCTACACCTTC.